This T cell receptor (beta chain) was documented in a study of long-term antiretroviral therapy in people with HIV. Points from the study as a whole: Blood dating 2004 to 2017 may reflect older ART regimens. Controls showed broader CDR3 length ranges than did the HIV repertoires.

Treatment of all HIV participants took place in the United States. Going into DNA extraction, samples held roughly 0.95-10 million cryopreserved PBMC. This clone was recorded only once. Its antigen is as yet unknown. The CDR3 has 14 amino acids. CDR1 MNHEY and CDR2 SVGAGI come from the germline V gene. Trimming removed 2 bases at V and 0 bases at J, with 7 bases between. Running of the v3.0 immunoSEQ assay took place at survey level. The assay was immunoSEQ multiplex PCR, and TCRdb's table has in-frame clones only and misses some. Of approximately 12,000 clones in the sample, roughly 82% were seen once.

This sequence joins TRBV6-5 and TRBJ1-1; D gene uncertain. The sample in question was unsorted PBMCs, obtained around 8 years after starting antiretroviral therapy. The clonotype was recovered from a man aged 50-60 years with HIV. The CDR3 DNA reads TGTGCCAGCAGTTACGAGTTAATGAACACTGAAGCTTTCTTT. This encodes CASSYELMNTEAFF.